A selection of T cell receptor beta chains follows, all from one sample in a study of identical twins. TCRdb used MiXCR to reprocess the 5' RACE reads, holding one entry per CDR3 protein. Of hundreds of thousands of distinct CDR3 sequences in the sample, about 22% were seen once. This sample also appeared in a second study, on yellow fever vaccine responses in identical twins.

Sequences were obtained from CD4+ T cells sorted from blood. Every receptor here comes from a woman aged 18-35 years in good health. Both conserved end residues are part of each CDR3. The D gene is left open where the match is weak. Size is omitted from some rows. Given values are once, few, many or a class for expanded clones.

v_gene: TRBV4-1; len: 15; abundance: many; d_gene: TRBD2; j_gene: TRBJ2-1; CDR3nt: TGCGCCAGCAGCCAGACGGGACTAGTGGCTGATGAGCAGTTCTTC; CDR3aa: CASSQTGLVADEQFF
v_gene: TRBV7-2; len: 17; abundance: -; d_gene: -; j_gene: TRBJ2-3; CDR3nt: TGTGCCAGCAGCCCACCCCCCCGGACTACAGTCAAGGATACGCAGTATTTT; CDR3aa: CASSPPPRTTVKDTQYF
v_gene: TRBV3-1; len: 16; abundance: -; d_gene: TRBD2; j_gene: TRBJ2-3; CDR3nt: TGTGCCAGCAGCCGCGGGGTAGCGGGAGGACTTTGGGAGCAGTATTTT; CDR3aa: CASSRGVAGGLWEQYF
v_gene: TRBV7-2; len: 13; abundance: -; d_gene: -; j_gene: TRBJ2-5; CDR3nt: TGTGCCAGCAGCCCCCGACTAGTCCAGGTCCAGTACTTC; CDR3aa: CASSPRLVQVQYF
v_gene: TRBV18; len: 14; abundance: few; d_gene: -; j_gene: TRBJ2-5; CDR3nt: TGTGCCAGCTCCCCCGGAGGAGGAAAAGAGACCCAGTACTTC; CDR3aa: CASSPGGGKETQYF
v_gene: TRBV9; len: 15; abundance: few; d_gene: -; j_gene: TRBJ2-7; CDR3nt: TGTGCCAGCAGCGTTTGGGATACCTCCTCCTACGAGCAGTACTTC; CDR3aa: CASSVWDTSSYEQYF
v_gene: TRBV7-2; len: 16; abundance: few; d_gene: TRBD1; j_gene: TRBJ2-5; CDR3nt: TGTGCCAGCAGCTTAGGCCCCGGGACAGGGTGGGAGACCCAGTACTTC; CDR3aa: CASSLGPGTGWETQYF
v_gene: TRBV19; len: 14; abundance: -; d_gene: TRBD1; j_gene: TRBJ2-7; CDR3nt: TGTGCCAGTAGTAAGCCGGACAGGCCTTCCGAGCAGTACTTC; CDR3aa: CASSKPDRPSEQYF
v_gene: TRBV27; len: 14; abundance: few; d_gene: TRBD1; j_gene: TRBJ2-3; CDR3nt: TGTGCCAGCAGACCCACAGGGGCGGGAGATACGCAGTATTTT; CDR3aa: CASRPTGAGDTQYF
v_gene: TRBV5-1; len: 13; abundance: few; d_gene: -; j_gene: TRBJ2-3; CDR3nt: TGCGCCAGCAGCACTGACCCACCTAATACGCAGTATTTT; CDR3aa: CASSTDPPNTQYF
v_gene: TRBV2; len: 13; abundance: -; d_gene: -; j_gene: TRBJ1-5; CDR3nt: TGTGCCAGCAGTGGCGACAGGATTCAGCCCCAGCATTTT; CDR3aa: CASSGDRIQPQHF
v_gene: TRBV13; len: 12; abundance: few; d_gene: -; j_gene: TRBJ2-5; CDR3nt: TGTGCCAGCAGCCCCATGGGTGAGACCCAGTACTTC; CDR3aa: CASSPMGETQYF
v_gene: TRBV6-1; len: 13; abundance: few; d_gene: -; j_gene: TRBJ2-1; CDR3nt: TGTGCCAGCAGTGTATTAGCAACCAATGAGCAGTTCTTC; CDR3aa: CASSVLATNEQFF
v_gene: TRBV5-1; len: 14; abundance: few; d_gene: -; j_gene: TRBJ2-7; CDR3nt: TGCGCCAGCAAACCGGGGGACAGCACCTACGAGCAGTACTTC; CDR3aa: CASKPGDSTYEQYF
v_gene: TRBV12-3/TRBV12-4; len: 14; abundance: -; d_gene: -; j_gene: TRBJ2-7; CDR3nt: TGTGCCAGCAGTTTCCAGGGTAGTTCCTACGAGCAGTACTTC; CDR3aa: CASSFQGSSYEQYF
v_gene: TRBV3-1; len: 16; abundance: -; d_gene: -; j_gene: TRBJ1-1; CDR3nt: TGTGCCAGCAGCCAAACGCCCACTAGAAAGGGGACTGAAGCTTTCTTT; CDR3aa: CASSQTPTRKGTEAFF
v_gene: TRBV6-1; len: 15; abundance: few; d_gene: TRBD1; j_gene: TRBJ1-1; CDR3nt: TGTGCCAGCGACAGATCGGGACAGCAGAACACTGAAGCTTTCTTT; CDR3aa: CASDRSGQQNTEAFF
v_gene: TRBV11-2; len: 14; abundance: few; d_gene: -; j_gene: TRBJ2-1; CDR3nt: TGTGCCAGCAGTCCCGTGGTACGCTACAATGAGCAGTTCTTC; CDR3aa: CASSPVVRYNEQFF
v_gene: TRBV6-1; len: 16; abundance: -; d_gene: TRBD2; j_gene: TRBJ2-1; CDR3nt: TGTGCCAGCAGGGCCGGACTAGCGGCCATGCACAATGAGCAGTTCTTC; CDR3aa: CASRAGLAAMHNEQFF
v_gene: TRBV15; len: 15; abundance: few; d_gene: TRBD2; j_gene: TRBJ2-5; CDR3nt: TGTGCCACCAGCAGAGAAGCGGGGAGGCAAGAGACCCAGTACTTC; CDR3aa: CATSREAGRQETQYF
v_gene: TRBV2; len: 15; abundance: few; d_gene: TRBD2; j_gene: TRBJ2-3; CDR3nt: TGTGCCAGCAGTGAATTAGGGGACTACTCAGATACGCAGTATTTT; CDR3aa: CASSELGDYSDTQYF
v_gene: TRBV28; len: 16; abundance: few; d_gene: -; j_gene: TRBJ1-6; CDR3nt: TGTGCCAGCAGGGGCCTCGGGGACTCCTATAATTCACCCCTCCACTTT; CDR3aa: CASRGLGDSYNSPLHF
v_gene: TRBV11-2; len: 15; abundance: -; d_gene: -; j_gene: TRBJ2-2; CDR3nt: TGTGCCAGCAGCCCCGGGGCCCGGAACACCGGGGAGCTGTTTTTT; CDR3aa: CASSPGARNTGELFF
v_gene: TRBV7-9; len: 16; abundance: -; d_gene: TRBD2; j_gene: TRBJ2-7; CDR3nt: TGTGCCAGCAGCCCATCGGGACTAGCGGGAGTGGTCGAGCAGTACTTC; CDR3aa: CASSPSGLAGVVEQYF
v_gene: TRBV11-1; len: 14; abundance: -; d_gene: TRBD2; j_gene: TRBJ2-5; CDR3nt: TGTGCCAGCAGCGCGACTAGCGGATCTACGGCCCAGTACTTC; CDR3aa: CASSATSGSTAQYF
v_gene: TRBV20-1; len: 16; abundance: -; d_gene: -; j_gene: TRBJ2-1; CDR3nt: TGCTGTGCTAGAGATTGGCCAGCTCGCTCCTACAATGAGCAGTTCTTC; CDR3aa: CCARDWPARSYNEQFF
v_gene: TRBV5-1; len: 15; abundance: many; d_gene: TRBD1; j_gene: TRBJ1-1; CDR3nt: TGCGCCAGCAGCTCAGCGGGACAGGTCCGTGGTGAAGCTTTCTTT; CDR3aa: CASSSAGQVRGEAFF
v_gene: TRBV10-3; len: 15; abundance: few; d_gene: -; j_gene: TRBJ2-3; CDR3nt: TGTGCCATCAGTGAGGGACCGGGTGACACAGATACGCAGTATTTT; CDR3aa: CAISEGPGDTDTQYF
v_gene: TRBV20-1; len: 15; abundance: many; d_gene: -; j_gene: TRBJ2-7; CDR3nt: TGCAGTGCTTTAGCCCCGGACAGTGGCTCCTACGAGCAGTACTTC; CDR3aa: CSALAPDSGSYEQYF
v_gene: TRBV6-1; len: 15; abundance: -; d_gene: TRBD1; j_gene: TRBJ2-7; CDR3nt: TGTGCCAGCAGAATCGGACAGGGTCGTTCCTACGAGCAGTACTTC; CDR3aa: CASRIGQGRSYEQYF
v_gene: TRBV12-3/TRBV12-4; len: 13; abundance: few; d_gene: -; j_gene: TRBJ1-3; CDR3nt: TGTGCCAGCAGCTCGGGCCATGGAAACACCATATATTTT; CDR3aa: CASSSGHGNTIYF
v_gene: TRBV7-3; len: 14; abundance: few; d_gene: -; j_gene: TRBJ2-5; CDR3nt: TGTGCCAGCAGCCAGAGCGGTTTACAAGAGACCCAGTACTTC; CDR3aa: CASSQSGLQETQYF
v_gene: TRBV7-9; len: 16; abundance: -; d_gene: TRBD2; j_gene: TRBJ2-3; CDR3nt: TGTGCCAGCAGCTCGCGCGGGGGACTAGCCACAGATACGCAGTATTTT; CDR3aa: CASSSRGGLATDTQYF
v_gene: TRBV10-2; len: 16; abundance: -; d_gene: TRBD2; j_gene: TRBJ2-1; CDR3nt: TGCGCCAGCAGGGTTAGACTAGCGGACTCGTTCAATGAGCAGTTCTTC; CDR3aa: CASRVRLADSFNEQFF
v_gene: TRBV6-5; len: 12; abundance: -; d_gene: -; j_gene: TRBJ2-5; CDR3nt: TGTGCCAGCAGACCACCGTCGGAGACCCAGTACTTC; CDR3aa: CASRPPSETQYF
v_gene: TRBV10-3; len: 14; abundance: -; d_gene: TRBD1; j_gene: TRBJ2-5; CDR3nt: TGTGCCATCAGTGGGACAGGGATGGAAGAGACCCAGTACTTC; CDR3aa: CAISGTGMEETQYF
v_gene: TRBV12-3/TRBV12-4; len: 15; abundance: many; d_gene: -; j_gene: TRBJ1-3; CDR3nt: TGTGCCAGCAGCCCCTCAGGAGGCTCTGGAAACACCATATATTTT; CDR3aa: CASSPSGGSGNTIYF
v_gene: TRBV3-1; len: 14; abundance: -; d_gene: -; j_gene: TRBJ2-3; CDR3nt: TGTGCCAGCAGCCAAGATCGGTTAGCAGATACGCAGTATTTT; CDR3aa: CASSQDRLADTQYF
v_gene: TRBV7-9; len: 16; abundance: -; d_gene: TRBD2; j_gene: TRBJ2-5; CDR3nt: TGTGCCAGCAGCCCCGGGTCCGGGACTAGCAGGGAGACCCAGTACTTC; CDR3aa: CASSPGSGTSRETQYF
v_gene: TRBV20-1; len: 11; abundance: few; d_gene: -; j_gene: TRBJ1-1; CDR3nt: TGCAGGGCCTCTTTGAACACTGAAGCTTTCTTT; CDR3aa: CRASLNTEAFF
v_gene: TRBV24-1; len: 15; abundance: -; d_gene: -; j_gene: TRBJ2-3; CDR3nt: TGTGCCACCAGTGATTTTCAAGGGGGCACAGATACGCAGTATTTT; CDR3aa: CATSDFQGGTDTQYF
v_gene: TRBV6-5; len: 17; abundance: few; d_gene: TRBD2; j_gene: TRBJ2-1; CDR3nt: TGTGCCAGCAGTTACTCCCCGGGACTAGCGGGAGTTAATGAGCAGTTCTTC; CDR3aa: CASSYSPGLAGVNEQFF
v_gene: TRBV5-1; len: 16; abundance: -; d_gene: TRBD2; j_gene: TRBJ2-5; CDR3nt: TGCGCCAGCAGCTCGGGGGGACTAGCGGGGCAAGAGACCCAGTACTTC; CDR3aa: CASSSGGLAGQETQYF
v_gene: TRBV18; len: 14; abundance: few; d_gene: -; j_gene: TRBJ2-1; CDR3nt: TGTGCCAGCTCACCGATGGACAGATACAATGAGCAGTTCTTC; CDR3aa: CASSPMDRYNEQFF
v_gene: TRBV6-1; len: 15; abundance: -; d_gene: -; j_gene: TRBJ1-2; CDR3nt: TGTGCCAGCAGTCGAAACCTTGACAGGCCCTATGGCTACACCTTC; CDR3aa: CASSRNLDRPYGYTF
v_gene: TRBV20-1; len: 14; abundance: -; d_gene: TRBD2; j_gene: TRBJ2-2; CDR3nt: TGCAGTGTAGCGGGAGGGCCCCTGGCCGGGGAGCTGTTTTTT; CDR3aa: CSVAGGPLAGELFF
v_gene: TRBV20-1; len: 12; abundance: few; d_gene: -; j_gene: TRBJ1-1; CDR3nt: TGCAGTGCAAAGACCCGGAACACTGAAGCTTTCTTT; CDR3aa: CSAKTRNTEAFF
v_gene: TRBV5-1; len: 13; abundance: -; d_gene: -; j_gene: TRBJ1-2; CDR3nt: TGCGCCAGCAGCCCGACACTCTTTTATGGCTACACCTTC; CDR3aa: CASSPTLFYGYTF
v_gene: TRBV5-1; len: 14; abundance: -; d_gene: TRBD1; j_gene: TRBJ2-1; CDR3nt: TGCGCCAGCAGCTTCCAGGGGGAGATAGATGAGCAGTTCTTC; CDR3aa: CASSFQGEIDEQFF
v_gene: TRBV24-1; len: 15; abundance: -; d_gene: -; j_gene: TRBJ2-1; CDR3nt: TGTGCCACCAGTGGGAGGGACAGATCCTACAATGAGCAGTTCTTC; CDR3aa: CATSGRDRSYNEQFF
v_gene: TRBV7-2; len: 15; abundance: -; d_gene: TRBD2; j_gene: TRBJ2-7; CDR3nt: TGTGCCAGCAGCTTCTATGCGGGAGGGGGTTACGAGCAGTACTTC; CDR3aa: CASSFYAGGGYEQYF
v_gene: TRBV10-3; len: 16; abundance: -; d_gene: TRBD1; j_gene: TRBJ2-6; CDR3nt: TGTGCCATCAGTGACCGACAGGGTCGTGGGGCCAACGTCCTGACTTTC; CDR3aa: CAISDRQGRGANVLTF